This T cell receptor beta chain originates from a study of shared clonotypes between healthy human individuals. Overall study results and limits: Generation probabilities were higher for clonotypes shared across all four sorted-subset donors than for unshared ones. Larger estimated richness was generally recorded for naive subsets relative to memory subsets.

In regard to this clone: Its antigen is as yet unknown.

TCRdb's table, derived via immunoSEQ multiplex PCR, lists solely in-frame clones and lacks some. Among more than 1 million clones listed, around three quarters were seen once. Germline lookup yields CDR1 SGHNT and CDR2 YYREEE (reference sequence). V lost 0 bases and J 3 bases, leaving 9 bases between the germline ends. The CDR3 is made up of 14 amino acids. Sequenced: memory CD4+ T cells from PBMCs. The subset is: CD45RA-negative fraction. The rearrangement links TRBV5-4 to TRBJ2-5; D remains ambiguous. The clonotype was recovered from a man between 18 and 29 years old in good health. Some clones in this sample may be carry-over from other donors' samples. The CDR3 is CASSLVGSKETQYF. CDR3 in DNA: TGTGCCAGCAGCTTGGTGGGATCCAAAGAGACCCAGTACTTC.